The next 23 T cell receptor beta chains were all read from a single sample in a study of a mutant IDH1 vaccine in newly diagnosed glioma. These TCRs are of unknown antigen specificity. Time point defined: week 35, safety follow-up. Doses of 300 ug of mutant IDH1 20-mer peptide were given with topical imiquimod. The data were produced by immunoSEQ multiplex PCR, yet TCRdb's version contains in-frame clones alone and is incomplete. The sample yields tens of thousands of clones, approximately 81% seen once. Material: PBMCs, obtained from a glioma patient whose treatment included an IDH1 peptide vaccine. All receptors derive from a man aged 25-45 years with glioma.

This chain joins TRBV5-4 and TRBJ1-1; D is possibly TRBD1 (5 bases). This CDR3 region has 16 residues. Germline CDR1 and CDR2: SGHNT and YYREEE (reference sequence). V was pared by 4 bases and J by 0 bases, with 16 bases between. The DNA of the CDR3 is TGTGCCAGCAGCCTCCCTGGGGGGGAGCTGAACACTGAAGCTTTCTTT. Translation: CASSLPGGELNTEAFF.

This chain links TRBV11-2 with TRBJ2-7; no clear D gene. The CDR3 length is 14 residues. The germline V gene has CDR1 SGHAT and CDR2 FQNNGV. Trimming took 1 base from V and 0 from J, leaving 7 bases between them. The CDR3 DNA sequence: TGTGCCAGCAGCTTAGCCCAAGGCTCCTACGAGCAGTACTTC. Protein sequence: CASSLAQGSYEQYF.

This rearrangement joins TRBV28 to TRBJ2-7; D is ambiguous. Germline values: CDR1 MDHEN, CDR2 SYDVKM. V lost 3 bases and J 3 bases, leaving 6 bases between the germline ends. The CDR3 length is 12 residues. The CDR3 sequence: CASSFSNYEQYF. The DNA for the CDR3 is TGTGCCAGCAGTTTCTCGAACTACGAGCAGTACTTC.

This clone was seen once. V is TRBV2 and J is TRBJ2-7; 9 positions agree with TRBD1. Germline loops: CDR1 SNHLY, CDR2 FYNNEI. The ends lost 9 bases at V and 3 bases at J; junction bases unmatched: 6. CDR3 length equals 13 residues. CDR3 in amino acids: CASSGQGLYEQYF. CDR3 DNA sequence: TGTGCCAGTTCGGGACAGGGTCTCTACGAGCAGTACTTC. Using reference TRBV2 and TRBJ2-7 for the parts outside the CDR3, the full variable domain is EPEVTQTPSHQVTQMGQEVILRCVPISNHLYFYWYRQILGQKVEFLVSFYNNEISEKSEIFDDQFSVERPDGSNFTLKIRSTKLEDSAMYFCASSGQGLYEQYFGPGTRLTVT.

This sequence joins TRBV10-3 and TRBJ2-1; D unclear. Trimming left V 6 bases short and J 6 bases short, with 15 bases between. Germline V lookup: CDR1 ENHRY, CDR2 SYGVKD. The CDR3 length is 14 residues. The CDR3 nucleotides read TGTGCCATCAGCCCCCTGATGATGTCCAATGAGCAGTTCTTC. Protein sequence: CAISPLMMSNEQFF.

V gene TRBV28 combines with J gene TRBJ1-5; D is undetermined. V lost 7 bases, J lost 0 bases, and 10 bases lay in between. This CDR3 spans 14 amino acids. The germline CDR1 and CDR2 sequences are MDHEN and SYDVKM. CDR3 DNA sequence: TGTGCCAGCAAAGTCAGTAGTAGCAATCAGCCCCAGCATTTT. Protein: CASKVSSSNQPQHF. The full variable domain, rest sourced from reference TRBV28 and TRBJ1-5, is DVKVTQSSRYLVKRTGEKVFLECVQDMDHENMFWYRQDPGLGLRLIYFSYDVKMKEKGDIPEGYSVSREKKERFSLILESASTNQTSMYLCASKVSSSNQPQHFGDGTRLSIL.

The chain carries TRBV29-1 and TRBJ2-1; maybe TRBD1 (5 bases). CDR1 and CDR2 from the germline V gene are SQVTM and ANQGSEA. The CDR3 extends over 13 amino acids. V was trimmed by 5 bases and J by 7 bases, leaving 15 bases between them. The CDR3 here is CSVPRDGRNEQFF. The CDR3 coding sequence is TGCAGCGTTCCCAGGGATGGCAGGAATGAGCAGTTCTTC.

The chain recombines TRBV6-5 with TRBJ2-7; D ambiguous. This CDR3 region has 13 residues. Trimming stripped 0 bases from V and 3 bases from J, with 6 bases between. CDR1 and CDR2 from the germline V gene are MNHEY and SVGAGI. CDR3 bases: TGTGCCAGCAGTTACTCCCACTACTACGAGCAGTACTTC. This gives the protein CASSYSHYYEQYF.

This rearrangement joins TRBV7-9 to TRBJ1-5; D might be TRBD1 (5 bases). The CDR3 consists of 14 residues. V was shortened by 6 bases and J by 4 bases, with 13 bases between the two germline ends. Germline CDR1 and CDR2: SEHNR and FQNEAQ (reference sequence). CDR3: CASRDGGGNQPQHF. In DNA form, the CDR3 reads TGTGCCAGCAGGGACGGGGGGGGAAATCAGCCCCAGCATTTT. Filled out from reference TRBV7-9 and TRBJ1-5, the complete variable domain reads DTGVSQNPRHKITKRGQNVTFRCDPISEHNRLYWYRQTLGQGPEFLTYFQNEAQLEKSRLLSDRFSAERPKGSFSTLEIQRTEQGDSAMYLCASRDGGGNQPQHFGDGTRLSIL.

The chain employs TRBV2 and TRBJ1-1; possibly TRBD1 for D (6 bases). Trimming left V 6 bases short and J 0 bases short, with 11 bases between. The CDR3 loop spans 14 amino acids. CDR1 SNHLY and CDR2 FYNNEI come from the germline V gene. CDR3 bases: TGTGCCAGCAGCGGGACACGTATGAACACTGAAGCTTTCTTT. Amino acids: CASSGTRMNTEAFF.

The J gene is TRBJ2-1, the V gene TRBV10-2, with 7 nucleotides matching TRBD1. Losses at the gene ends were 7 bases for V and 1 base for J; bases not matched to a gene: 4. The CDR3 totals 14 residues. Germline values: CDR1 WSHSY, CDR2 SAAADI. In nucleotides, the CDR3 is TGCGCCAGCAATAAGGGGGCATCCTACAATGAGCAGTTCTTC. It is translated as CASNKGASYNEQFF.

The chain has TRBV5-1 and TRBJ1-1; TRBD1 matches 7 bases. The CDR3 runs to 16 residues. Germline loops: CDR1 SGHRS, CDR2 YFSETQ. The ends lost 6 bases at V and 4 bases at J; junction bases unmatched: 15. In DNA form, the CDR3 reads TGCGCCAGCAATAGACAGGGAGCGTCTCTTTTCACTGAAGCTTTCTTT. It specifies CASNRQGASLFTEAFF.

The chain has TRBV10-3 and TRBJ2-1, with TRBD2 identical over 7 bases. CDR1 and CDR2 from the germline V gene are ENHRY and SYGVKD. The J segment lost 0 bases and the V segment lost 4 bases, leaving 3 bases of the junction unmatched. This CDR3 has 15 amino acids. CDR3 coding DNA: TGTGCCATCAGTGTTGGGGGGGGCTCCTACAATGAGCAGTTCTTC. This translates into CAISVGGGSYNEQFF.

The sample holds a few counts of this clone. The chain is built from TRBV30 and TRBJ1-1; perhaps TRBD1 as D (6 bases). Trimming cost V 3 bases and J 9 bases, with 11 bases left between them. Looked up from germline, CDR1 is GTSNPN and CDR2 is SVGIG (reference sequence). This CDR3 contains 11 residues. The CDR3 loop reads CAWRDSTKAFF. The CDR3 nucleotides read TGTGCCTGGAGGGACAGTACGAAAGCTTTCTTT.

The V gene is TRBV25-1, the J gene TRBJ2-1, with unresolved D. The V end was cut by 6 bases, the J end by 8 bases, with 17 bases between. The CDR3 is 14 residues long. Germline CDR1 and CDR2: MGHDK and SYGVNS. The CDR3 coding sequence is TGTGCCAGCAGCAAACCTAACTCCTGGGATGAGCAGTTCTTC. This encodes CASSKPNSWDEQFF.

The CDR3 bases are TGCGCCAGCCACCTCACTGGGGCCAACGTCCTGACTTTC. The encoded protein is CASHLTGANVLTF. The genes are TRBV5-1 and TRBJ2-6; D ambiguous. Trimming removed 7 bases at V and 2 bases at J, with 7 bases between. The length of the CDR3 is 13 residues. Germline CDR1 is SGHRS and CDR2 is YFSETQ.

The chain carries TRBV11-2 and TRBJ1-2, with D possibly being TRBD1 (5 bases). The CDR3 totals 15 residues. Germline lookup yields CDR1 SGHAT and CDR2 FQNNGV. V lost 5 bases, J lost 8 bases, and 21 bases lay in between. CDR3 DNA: TGTGCCAGCAGCCTAATGTTAGGGGTAGGGGAAGGCTACACCTTC. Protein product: CASSLMLGVGEGYTF.

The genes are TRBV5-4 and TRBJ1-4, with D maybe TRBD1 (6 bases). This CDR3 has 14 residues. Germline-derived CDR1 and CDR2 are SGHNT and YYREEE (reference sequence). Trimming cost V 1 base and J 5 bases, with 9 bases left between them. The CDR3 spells CASSLTGRNEKLFF. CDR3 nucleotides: TGTGCCAGCAGCTTGACAGGGAGAAATGAAAAACTGTTTTTT.

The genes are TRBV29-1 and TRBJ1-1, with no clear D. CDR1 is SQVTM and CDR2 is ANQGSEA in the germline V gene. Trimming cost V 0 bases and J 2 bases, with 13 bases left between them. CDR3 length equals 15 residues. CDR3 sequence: CSVEDLPSGNTEAFF. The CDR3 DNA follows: TGCAGCGTTGAAGATCTACCTTCGGGCAACACTGAAGCTTTCTTT.

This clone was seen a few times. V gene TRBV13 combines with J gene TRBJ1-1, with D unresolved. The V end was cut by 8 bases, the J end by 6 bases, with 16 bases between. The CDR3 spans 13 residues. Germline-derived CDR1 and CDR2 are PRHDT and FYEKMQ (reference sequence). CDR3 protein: CASSYREASEAFF. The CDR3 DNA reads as TGTGCCAGCTCATATCGGGAGGCTTCTGAAGCTTTCTTT.

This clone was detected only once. In DNA form, the CDR3 reads TGCGCCAGCAGCTTCATTCAGGGCTTGGAGCTGTTTTTT. Amino acid sequence: CASSFIQGLELFF. V is TRBV5-1 and J is TRBJ2-2; TRBD1 might be the D (5 bases). The CDR3 spans 13 residues. V dropped 2 bases and J dropped 10 bases, with 12 bases sitting between them. Germline V gene sequence: CDR1 SGHRS, CDR2 YFSETQ.

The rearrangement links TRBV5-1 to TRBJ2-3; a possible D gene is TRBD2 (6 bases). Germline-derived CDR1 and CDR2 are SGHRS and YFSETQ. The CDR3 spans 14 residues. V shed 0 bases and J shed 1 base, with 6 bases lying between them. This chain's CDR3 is CASSLGGGTDTQYF. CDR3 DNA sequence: TGCGCCAGCAGCTTGGGCGGGGGCACAGATACGCAGTATTTT.

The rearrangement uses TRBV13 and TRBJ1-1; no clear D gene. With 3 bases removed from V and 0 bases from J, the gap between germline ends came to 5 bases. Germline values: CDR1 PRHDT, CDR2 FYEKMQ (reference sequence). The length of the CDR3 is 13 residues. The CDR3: CASSFFLNTEAFF. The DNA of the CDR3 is TGTGCCAGCAGCTTTTTTCTGAACACTGAAGCTTTCTTT.